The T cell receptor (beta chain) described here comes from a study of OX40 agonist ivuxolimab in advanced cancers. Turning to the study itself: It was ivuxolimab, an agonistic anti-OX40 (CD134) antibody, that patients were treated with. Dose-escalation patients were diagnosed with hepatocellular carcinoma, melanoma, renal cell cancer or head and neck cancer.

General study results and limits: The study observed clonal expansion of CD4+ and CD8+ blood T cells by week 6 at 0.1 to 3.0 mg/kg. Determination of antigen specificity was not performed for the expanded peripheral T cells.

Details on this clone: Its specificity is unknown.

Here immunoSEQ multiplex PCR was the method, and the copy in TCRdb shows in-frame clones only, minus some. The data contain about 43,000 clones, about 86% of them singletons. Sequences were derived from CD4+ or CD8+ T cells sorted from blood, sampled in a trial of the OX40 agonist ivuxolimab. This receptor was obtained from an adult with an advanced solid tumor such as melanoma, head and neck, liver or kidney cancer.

CDR3 DNA sequence: TGTGCCAGCAGGTGGGGGGAGGCCGGGGAGCTGTTTTTT. Protein product: CASRWGEAGELFF. The V and J genes are TRBV6-1 and TRBJ2-2, with TRBD2 as a possible D gene (6 bases). There are 13 residues in the CDR3. Germline CDR1 reads MNHNS; CDR2 reads SASEGT. V lost 6 bases to trimming and J lost 6 bases, with 11 bases between them.